This T cell receptor (beta chain) was obtained from a study of blood T cell repertoires in COVID-19. Study in general: COVID-19 samples, acute and convalescent, were from the United States, Italy and Spain. PBMCs, B-cell-depleted T cells, or T cells provided the cDNA or gDNA that made up the material.

Between the trimmed V and J ends, which lost 5 bases and 3 bases, there was a span of 14 bases. The CDR3 has 15 residues. Germline V gene data show CDR1 as SGHNT and CDR2 as YENEEA. Per the authors' pipeline: It was from reference gene primer amplification that nucleated cell counts were estimated. Data came from immunoSEQ multiplex PCR; TCRdb stores just in-frame clones and leaves some out. The V and J calls and clone size come from that table; D and trimming were worked out from the DNA. Among approximately 150,000 clones listed, over 85% were seen once. Sequenced input: peripheral blood. The chain links TRBV11-3 to TRBJ2-1, with D perhaps TRBD2 (7 bases). The sequence came from a human donor in a cohort sampled during active COVID-19. The CDR3 DNA is TGTGCCAGCAGCGGAAGGGGGGAGGGCTACAATGAGCAGTTCTTC. Its protein product is CASSGRGEGYNEQFF.